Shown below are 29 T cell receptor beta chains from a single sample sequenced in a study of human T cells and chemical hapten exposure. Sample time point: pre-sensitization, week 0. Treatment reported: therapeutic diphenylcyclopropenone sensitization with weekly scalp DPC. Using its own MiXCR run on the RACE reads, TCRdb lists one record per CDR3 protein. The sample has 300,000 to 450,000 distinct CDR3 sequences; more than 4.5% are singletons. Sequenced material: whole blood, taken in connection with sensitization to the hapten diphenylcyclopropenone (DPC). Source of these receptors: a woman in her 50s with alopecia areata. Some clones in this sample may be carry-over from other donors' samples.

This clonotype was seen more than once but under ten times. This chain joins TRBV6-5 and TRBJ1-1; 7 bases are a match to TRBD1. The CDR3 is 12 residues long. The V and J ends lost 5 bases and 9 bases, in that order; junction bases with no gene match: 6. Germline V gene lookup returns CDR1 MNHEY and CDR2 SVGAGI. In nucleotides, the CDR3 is TGTGCCAGCAGTCCACCGGGACAGAAAGCTTTCTTT. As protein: CASSPPGQKAFF.

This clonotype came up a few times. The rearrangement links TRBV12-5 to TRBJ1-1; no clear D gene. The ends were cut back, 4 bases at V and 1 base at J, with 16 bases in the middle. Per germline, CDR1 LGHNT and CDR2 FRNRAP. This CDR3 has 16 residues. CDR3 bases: TGTGCTAGTGGTTCTTCCCCCAGTCTCCGGAACACTGAAGCTTTCTTT. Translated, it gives CASGSSPSLRNTEAFF.

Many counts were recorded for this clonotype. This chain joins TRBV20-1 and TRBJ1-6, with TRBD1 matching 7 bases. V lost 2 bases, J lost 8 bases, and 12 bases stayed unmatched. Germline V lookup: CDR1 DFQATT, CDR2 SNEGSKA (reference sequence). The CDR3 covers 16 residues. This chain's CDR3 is CSARSARQGRDSPLHF. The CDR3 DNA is TGCAGTGCTAGATCGGCACGACAGGGCAGGGATTCACCCCTCCACTTT.

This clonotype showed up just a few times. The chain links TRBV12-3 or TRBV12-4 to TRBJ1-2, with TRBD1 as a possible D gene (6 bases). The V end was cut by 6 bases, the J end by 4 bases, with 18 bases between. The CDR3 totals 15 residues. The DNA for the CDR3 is TGTGCCAGCAGACCCGCTGGGGGGCGCCTCTATGGCTACACCTTC. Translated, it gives CASRPAGGRLYGYTF.

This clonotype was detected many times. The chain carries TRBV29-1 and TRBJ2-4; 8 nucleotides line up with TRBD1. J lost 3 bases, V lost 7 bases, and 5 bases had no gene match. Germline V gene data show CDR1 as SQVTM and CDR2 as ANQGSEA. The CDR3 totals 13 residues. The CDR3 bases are TGCAGCGCCACAACAGGGGGCAAAAACATTCAGTACTTC. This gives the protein CSATTGGKNIQYF. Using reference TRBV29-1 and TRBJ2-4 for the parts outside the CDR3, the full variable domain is SAVISQKPSRDICQRGTSLTIQCQVDSQVTMMFWYRQQPGQSLTLIATANQGSEATYESGFVIDKFPISRPNLTFSTLTVSNMSPEDSSIYLCSATTGGKNIQYFGAGTRLSVL.

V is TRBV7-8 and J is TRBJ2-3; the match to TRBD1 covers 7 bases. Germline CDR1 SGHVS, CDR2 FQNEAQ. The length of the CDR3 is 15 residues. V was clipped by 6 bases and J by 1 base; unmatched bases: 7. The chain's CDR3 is CASRYNRGRTDTQYF. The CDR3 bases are TGTGCCAGCAGATACAACAGGGGACGCACAGATACGCAGTATTTT.

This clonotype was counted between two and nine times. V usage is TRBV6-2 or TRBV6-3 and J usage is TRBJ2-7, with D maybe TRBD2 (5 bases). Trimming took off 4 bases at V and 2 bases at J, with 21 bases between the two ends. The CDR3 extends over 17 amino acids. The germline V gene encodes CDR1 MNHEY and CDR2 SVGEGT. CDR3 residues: CASSSRLRDPLPYEQYF. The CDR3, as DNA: TGTGCCAGCAGTTCACGACTTCGGGATCCCTTACCCTACGAGCAGTACTTC.

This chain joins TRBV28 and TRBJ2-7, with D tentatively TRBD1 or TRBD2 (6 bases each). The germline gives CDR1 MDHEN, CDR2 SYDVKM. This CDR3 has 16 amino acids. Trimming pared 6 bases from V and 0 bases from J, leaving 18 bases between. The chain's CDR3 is CASSFVGGGSSYEQYF. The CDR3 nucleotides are TGTGCCAGCAGCTTCGTCGGGGGCGGTAGCTCCTACGAGCAGTACTTC.

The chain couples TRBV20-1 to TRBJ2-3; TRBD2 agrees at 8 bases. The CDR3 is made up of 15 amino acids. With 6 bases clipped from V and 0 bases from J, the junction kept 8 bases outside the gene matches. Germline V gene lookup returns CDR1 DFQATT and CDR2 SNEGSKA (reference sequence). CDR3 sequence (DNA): TGCAGTGCCATACTGTCTAGCGGGAGCACAGATACGCAGTATTTT. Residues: CSAILSSGSTDTQYF.

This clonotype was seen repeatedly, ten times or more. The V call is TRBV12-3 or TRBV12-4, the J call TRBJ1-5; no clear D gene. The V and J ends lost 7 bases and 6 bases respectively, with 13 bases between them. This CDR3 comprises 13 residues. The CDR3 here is CASTPGWVQPQHF. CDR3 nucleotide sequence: TGTGCCAGCACCCCGGGATGGGTTCAGCCCCAGCATTTT.

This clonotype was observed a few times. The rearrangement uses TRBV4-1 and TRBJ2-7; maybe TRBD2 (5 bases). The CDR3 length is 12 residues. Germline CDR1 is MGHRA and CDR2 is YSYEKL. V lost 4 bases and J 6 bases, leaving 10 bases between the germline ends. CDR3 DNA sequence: TGCGCCAGCAGCCCGGCGGGCAGCGAGCAGTACTTC. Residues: CASSPAGSEQYF.

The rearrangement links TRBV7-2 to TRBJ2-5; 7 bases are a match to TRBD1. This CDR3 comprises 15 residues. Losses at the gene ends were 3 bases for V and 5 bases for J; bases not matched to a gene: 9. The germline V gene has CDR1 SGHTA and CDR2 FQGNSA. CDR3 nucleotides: TGTGCCAGCAGCTTCCGACAGGGACCCCAGGAGACCCAGTACTTC. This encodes CASSFRQGPQETQYF.

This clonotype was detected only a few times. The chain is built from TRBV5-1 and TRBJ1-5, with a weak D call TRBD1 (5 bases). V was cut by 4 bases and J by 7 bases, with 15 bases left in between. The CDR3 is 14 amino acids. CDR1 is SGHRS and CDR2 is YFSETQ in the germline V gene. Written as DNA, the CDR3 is TGCGCCAGCAGCCCCGCAGCGGGGGAGCAGCCCCAGCATTTT. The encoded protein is CASSPAAGEQPQHF.

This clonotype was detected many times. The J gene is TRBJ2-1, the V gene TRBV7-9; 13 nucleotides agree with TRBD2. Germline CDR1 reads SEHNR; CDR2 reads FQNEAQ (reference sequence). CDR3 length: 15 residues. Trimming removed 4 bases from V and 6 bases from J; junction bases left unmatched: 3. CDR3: CASSSGLAGSNEQFF. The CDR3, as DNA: TGTGCCAGCAGCTCGGGACTAGCGGGAAGCAATGAGCAGTTCTTC.

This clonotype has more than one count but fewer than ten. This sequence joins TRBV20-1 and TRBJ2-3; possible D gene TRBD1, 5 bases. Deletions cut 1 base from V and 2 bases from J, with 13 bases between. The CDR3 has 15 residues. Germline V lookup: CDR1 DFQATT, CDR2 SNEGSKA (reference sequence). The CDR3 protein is CSARVIQDFTDTQYF. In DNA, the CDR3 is TGCAGTGCTAGAGTTATACAGGATTTCACAGATACGCAGTATTTT.

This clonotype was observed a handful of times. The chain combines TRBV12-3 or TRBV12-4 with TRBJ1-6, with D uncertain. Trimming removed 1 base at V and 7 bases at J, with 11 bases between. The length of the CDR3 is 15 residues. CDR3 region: CASSLDRRVNSPLHF. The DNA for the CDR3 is TGTGCCAGCAGTTTAGACAGAAGAGTAAATTCACCCCTCCACTTT.

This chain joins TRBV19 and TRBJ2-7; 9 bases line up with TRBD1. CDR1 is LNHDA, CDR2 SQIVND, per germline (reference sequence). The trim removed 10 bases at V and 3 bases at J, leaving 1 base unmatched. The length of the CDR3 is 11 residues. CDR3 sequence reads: CATGQGYEQYF. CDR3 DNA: TGTGCCACGGGACAGGGCTACGAGCAGTACTTC. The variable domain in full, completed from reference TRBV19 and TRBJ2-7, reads DGGITQSPKYLFRKEGQNVTLSCEQNLNHDAMYWYRQDPGQGLRLIYYSQIVNDFQKGDIAEGYSVSREKKESFPLTVTSAQKNPTAFYLCATGQGYEQYFGPGTRLTVT.

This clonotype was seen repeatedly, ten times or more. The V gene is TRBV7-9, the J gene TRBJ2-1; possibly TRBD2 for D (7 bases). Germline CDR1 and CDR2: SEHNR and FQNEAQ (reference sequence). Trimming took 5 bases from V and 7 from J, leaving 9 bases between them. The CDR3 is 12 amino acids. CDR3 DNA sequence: TGTGCCAGCAGCCGGGGGGCTAATGAGCAGTTCTTC. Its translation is CASSRGANEQFF.

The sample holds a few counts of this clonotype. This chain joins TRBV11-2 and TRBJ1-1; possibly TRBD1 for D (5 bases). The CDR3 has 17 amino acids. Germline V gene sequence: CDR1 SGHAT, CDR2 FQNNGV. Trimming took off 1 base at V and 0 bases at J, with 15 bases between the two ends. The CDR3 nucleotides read TGTGCCAGCAGCTTAGTGTTACAGGACCCGGTGAACACTGAAGCTTTCTTT. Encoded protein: CASSLVLQDPVNTEAFF.

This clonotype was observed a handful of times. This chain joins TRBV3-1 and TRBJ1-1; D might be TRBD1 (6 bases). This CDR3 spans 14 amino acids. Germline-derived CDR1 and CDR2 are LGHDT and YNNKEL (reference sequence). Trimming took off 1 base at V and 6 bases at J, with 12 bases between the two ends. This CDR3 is CASSQVGTSSEAFF. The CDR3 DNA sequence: TGTGCCAGCAGCCAAGTGGGGACAAGCTCTGAAGCTTTCTTT.

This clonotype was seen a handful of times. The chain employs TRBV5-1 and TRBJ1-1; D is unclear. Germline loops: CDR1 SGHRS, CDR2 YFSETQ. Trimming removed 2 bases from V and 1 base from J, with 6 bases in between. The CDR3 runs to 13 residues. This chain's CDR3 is CASSLWENTEAFF. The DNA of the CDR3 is TGCGCCAGCAGCTTATGGGAGAACACTGAAGCTTTCTTT.

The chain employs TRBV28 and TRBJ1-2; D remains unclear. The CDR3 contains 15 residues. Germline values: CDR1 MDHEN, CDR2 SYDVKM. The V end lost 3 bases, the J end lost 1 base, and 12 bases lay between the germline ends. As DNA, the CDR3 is TGTGCCAGCAGTTTTCTAACCGGGTTTAACTATGGCTACACCTTC. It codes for CASSFLTGFNYGYTF.

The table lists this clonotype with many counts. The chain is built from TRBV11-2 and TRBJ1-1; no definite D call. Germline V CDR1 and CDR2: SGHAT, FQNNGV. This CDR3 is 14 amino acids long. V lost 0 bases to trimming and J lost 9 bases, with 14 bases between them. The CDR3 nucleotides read TGTGCCAGCAGCTTAGATCCGGGGTACAGCCAAGCTTTCTTT. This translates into CASSLDPGYSQAFF. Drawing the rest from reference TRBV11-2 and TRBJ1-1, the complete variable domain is EAGVAQSPRYKIIEKRQSVAFWCNPISGHATLYWYQQILGQGPKLLIQFQNNGVVDDSQLPKDRFSAERLKGVDSTLKIQPAKLEDSAVYLCASSLDPGYSQAFFGQGTRLTVV.

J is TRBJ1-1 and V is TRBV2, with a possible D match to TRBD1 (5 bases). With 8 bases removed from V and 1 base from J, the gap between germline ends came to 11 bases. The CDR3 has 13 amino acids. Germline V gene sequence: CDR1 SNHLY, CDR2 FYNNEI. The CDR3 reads CASGARANTEAFF. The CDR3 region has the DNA TGTGCCAGCGGGGCCAGAGCGAACACTGAAGCTTTCTTT.

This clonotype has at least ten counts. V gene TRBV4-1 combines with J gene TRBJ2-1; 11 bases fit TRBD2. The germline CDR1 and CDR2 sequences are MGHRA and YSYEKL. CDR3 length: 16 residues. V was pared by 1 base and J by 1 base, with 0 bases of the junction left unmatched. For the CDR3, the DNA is TGCGCCAGCAGCCAAGGACTAGCGGGGTCCTACAATGAGCAGTTCTTC. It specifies CASSQGLAGSYNEQFF.

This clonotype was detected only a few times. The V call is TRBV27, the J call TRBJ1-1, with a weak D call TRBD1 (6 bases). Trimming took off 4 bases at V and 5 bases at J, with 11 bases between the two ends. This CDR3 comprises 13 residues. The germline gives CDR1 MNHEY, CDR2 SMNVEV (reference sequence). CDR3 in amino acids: CASSWTEGTEAFF. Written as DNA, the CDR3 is TGTGCCAGCAGTTGGACAGAGGGGACTGAAGCTTTCTTT.

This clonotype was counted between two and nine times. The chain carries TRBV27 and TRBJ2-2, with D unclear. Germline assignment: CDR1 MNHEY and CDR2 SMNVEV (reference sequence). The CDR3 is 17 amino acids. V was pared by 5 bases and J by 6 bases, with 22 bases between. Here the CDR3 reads CASSQIQSLTSSGELFF. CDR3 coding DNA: TGTGCCAGCAGTCAAATACAGAGCCTAACCTCATCCGGGGAGCTGTTTTTT.

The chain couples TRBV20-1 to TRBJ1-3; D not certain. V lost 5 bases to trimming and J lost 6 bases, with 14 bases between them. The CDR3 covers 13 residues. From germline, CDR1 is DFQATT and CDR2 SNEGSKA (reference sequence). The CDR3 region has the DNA TGCAGTGCTGCAGCCCCCGGGCTAAACACCATATATTTT. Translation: CSAAAPGLNTIYF.

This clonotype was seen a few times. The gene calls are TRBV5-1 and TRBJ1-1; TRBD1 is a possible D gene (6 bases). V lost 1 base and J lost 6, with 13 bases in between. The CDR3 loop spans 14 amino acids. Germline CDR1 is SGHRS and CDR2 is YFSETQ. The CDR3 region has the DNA TGCGCCAGCAGCTTGCAGGGGTCCCCCGCTGAAGCTTTCTTT. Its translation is CASSLQGSPAEAFF.